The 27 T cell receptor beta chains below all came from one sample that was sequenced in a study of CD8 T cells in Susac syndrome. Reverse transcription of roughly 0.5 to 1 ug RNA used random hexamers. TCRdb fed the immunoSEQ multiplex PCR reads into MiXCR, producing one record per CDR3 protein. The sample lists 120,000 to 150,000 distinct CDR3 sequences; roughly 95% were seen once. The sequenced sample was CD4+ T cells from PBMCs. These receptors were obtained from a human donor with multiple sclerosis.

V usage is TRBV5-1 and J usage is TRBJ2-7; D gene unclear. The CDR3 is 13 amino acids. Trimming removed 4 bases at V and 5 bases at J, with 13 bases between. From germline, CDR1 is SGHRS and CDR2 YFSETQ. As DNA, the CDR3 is TGCGCCAGCAGCCCCGGGCCTTGGAACGAGCAGTACTTC. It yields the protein CASSPGPWNEQYF.

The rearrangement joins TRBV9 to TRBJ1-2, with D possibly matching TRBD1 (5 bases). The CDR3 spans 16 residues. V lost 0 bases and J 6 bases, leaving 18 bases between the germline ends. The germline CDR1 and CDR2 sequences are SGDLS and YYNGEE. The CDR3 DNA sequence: TGTGCCAGCAGCGTAGGAAGAGGGGCGGCCGGGGATGGCTACACCTTC. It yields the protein CASSVGRGAAGDGYTF.

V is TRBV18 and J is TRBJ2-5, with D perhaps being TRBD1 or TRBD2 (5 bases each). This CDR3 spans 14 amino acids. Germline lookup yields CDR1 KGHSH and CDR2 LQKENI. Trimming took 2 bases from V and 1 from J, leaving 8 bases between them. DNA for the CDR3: TGTGCCAGCTCACCAACGGGGACCCAAGAGACCCAGTACTTC. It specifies CASSPTGTQETQYF.

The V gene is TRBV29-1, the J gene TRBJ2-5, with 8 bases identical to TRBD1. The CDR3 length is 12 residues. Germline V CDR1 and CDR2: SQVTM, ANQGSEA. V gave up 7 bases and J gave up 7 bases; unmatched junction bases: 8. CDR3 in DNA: TGCAGCGGCGACAGGGGAGGAGGGACCCAGTACTTC. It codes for CSGDRGGGTQYF.

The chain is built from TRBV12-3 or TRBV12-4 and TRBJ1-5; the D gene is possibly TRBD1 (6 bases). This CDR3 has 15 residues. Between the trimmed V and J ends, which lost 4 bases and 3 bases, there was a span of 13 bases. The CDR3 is CASSSQGPLNQPQHF. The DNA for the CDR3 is TGTGCCAGCAGTTCACAGGGACCCCTCAATCAGCCCCAGCATTTT.

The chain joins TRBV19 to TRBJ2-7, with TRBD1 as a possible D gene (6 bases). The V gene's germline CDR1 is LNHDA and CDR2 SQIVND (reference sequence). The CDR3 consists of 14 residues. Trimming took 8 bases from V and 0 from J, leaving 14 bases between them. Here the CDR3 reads CASPTDRNSYEQYF. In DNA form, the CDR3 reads TGTGCCAGTCCAACCGACAGGAACTCCTACGAGCAGTACTTC.

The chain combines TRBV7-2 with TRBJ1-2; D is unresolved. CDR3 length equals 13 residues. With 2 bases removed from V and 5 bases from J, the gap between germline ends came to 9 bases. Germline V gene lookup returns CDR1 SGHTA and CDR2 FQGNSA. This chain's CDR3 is CASSLQLSYGYTF. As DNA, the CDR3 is TGTGCCAGCAGCTTACAGCTAAGTTATGGCTACACCTTC.

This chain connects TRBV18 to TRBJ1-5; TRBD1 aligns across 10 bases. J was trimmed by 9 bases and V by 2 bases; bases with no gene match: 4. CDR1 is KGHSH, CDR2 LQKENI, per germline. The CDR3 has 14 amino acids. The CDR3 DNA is TGTGCCAGCTCACCAGACAGGGGGCGTCGGCCCCAGCATTTT. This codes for CASSPDRGRRPQHF.

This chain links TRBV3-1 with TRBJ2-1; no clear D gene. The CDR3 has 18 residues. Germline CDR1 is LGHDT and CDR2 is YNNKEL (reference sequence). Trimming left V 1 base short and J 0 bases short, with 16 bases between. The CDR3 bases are TGTGCCAGCAGCCAAGGGTACCAAGGGTTGAGCTCCTACAATGAGCAGTTCTTC. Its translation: CASSQGYQGLSSYNEQFF.

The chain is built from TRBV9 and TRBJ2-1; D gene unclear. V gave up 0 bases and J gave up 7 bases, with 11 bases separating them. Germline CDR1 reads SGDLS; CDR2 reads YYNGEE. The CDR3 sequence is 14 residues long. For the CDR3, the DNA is TGTGCCAGCAGCGTAGCGGCTTGGCCAAATGAGCAGTTCTTC. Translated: CASSVAAWPNEQFF.

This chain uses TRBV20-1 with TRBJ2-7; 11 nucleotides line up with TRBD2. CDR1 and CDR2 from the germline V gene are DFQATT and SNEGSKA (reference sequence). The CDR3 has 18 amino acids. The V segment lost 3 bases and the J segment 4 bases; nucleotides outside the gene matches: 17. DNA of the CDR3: TGCAGTGCTAGGAGTATAGGGACTAGCGGACTTAACCCTTACGAGCAGTACTTC. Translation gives CSARSIGTSGLNPYEQYF.

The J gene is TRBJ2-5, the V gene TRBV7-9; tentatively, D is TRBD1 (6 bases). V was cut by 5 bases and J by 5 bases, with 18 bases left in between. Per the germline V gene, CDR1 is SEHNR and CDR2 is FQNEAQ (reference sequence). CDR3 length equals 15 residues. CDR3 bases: TGTGCCAGCAGCCCCAATACAGGGTCGGGTGAGACCCAGTACTTC. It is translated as CASSPNTGSGETQYF.

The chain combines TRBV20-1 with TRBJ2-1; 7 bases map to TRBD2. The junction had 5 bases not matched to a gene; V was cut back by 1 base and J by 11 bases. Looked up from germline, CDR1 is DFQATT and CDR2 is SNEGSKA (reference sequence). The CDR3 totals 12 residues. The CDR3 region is CSARGLAAQQFF. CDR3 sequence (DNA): TGCAGTGCTAGAGGGCTAGCGGCCCAGCAGTTCTTC.

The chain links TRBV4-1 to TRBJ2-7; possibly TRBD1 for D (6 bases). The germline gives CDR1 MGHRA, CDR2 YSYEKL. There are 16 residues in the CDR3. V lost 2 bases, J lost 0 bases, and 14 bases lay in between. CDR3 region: CASSQRRQDFSYEQYF. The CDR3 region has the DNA TGCGCCAGCAGCCAAAGGCGACAGGACTTCTCCTACGAGCAGTACTTC.

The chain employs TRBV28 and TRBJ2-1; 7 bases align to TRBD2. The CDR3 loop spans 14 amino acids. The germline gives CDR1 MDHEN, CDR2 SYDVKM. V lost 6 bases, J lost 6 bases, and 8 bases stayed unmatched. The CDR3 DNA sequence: TGTGCCAGCAGCCCGACTAGCCTCGTCAATGAGCAGTTCTTC. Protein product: CASSPTSLVNEQFF.

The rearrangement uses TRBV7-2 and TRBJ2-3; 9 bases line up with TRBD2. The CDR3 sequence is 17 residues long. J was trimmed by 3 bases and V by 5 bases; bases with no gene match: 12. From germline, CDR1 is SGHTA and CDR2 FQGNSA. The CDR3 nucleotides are TGTGCCAGCAGCGCGCACGGCGGCGGGAGGGGGACAGATACGCAGTATTTT. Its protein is CASSAHGGGRGTDTQYF. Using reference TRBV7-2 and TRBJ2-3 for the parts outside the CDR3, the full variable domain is GAGVSQSPSNKVTEKGKDVELRCDPISGHTALYWYRQSLGQGLEFLIYFQGNSAPDKSGLPSDRFSAERTGGSVSTLTIQRTQQEDSAVYLCASSAHGGGRGTDTQYFGPGTRLTVL.

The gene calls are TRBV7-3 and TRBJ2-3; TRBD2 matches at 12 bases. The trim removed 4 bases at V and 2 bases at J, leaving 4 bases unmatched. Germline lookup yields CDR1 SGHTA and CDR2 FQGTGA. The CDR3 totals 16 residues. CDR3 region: CASSSLAGGLTDTQYF. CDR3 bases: TGTGCCAGCAGCTCACTAGCGGGGGGTCTCACAGATACGCAGTATTTT.

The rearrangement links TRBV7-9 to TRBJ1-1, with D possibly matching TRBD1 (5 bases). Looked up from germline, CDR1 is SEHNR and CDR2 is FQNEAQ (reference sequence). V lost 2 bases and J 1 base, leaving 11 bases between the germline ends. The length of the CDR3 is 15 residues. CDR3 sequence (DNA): TGTGCCAGCAGCTTAATGGGACTGGGGAACACTGAAGCTTTCTTT. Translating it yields CASSLMGLGNTEAFF.

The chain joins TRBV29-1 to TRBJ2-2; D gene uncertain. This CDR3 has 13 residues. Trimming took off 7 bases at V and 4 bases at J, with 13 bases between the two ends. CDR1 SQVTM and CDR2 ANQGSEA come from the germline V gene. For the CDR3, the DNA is TGCAGCGCTGATGTAGGAGTCACCGGGGAGCTGTTTTTT. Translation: CSADVGVTGELFF.

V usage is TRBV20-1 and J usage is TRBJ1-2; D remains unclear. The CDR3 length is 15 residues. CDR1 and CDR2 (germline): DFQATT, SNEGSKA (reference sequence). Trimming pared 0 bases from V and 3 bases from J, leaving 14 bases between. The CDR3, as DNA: TGCAGTGCTAGAGATTCTGGAGGGTATCACTATGGCTACACCTTC. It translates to CSARDSGGYHYGYTF.

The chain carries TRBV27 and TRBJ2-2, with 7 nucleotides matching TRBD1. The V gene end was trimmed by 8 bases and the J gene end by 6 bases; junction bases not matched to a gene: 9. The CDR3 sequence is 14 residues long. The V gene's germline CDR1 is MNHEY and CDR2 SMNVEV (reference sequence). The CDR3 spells CASALLGGSGELFF. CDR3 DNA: TGTGCCAGCGCACTTCTAGGGGGCTCCGGGGAGCTGTTTTTT.

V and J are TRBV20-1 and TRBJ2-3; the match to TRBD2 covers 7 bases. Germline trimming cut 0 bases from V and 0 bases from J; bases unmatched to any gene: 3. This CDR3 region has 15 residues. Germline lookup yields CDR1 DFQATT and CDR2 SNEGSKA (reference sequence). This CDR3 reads CSARESGISTDTQYF. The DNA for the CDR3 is TGCAGTGCTAGAGAGAGCGGGATTAGCACAGATACGCAGTATTTT.

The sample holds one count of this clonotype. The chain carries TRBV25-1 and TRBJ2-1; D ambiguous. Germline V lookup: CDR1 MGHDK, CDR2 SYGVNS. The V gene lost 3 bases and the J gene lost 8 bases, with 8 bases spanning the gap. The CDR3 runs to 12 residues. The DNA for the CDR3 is TGTGCCAGCAGTGATTTGAGCGATGAGCAGTTCTTC. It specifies CASSDLSDEQFF.

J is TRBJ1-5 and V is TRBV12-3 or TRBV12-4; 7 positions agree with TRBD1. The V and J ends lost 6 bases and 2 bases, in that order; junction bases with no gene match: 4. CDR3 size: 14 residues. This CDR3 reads CASRDRRGNQPQHF. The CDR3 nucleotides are TGTGCCAGCAGGGACAGGCGGGGCAATCAGCCCCAGCATTTT.

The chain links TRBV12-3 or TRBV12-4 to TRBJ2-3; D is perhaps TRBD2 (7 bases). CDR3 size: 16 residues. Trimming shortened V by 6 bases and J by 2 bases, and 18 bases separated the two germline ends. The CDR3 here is CASSSGGGGLTDTQYF. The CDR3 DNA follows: TGTGCCAGCAGCTCTGGTGGGGGGGGGCTCACAGATACGCAGTATTTT.

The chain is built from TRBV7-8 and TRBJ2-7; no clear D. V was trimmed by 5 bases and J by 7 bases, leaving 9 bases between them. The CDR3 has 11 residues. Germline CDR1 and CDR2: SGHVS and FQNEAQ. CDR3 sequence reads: CASSPLAEQYF. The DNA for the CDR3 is TGTGCCAGCAGCCCGCTCGCGGAGCAGTACTTC.

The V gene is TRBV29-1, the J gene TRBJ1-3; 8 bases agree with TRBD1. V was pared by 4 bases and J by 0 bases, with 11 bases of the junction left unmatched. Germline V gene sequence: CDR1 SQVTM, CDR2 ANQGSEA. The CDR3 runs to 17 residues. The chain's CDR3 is CSVGGHRDRSSGNTIYF. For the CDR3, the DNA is TGCAGCGTTGGCGGGCATCGGGACAGGAGCTCTGGAAACACCATATATTTT.